Following are 28 T cell receptor beta chains from one sample sequenced in a study of post-analysis software for immune sequencing data. Regarding the study as a whole: TRBV5-6, TRBV5-1 and TRBV20-1 were among several TRBV segments more frequent in patients than controls.

Their antigens are not known. Unique molecular identifiers were carried by the TCR beta cDNA libraries. TCRdb re-analysed the PCR reads in MiXCR, keeping a single row per CDR3 protein. The table includes about 430,000 distinct CDR3 sequences, approximately 37% detected once. Input material: blood. All receptors come from a girl aged 2 to 10 with multiple sclerosis.

V is TRBV5-1 and J is TRBJ2-5; no definite D call. The V gene's germline CDR1 is SGHRS and CDR2 YFSETQ. The CDR3 extends over 14 amino acids. V dropped 0 bases and J dropped 5 bases, with 11 bases sitting between them. The CDR3 DNA is TGCGCCAGCAGCTTGGGCGGTAGCTCGGAGACCCAGTACTTC. Protein sequence: CASSLGGSSETQYF.

In its sample, this clonotype was seen a few times. V and J are TRBV6-1 and TRBJ2-1, with TRBD2 matching over 8 bases. Trimming cost V 2 bases and J 8 bases; bases outside gene matches: 11. This CDR3 has 16 amino acids. Germline values: CDR1 MNHNS, CDR2 SASEGT. For the CDR3, the DNA is TGTGCCAGCAGTGAAAATACTCGCGGGGGGCCTGATGAGCAGTTCTTC. Its protein is CASSENTRGGPDEQFF.

This clonotype was observed many times. The genes are TRBV29-1 and TRBJ2-1; the D gene is possibly TRBD1 (7 bases). Per the germline V gene, CDR1 is SQVTM and CDR2 is ANQGSEA. CDR3 length: 15 residues. V was pared by 7 bases and J by 7 bases, with 23 bases between. The CDR3 DNA reads as TGCAGCGGTGTAGGGGGCGGGGCCCTTCGAAATGAGCAGTTCTTC. Its protein is CSGVGGGALRNEQFF.

This chain uses TRBV9 with TRBJ1-2, with D perhaps matching TRBD1 (5 bases). Trimming removed 3 bases at V and 7 bases at J, with 19 bases between. Germline V gives CDR1 SGDLS, CDR2 YYNGEE. The CDR3 spans 15 residues. CDR3 residues: CASSGPPAGRFGYTF. The CDR3 nucleotides are TGTGCCAGCAGCGGGCCCCCGGCAGGGAGGTTTGGCTACACCTTC.

This clonotype was seen once. The chain joins TRBV4-1 to TRBJ1-4; D possibly corresponds to TRBD1 (6 bases). This CDR3 is 17 amino acids long. Trimming removed 1 base at V and 2 bases at J, with 14 bases between. In germline, CDR1 is MGHRA, CDR2 YSYEKL. CDR3 nucleotide sequence: TGCGCCAGCAGCCAAGGGTTAGGGGGACGGACTAATGAAAAACTGTTTTTT. Translation gives CASSQGLGGRTNEKLFF.

The CDR3 is CAARPGRYEKLFF. The CDR3 DNA follows: TGTGCCGCACGCCCGGGGCGGTATGAAAAACTGTTTTTT. The chain is built from TRBV28 and TRBJ1-4, with a weak D call TRBD1 (5 bases). The V gene lost 11 bases and the J gene lost 6 bases, with 16 bases spanning the gap. The V gene's germline CDR1 is MDHEN and CDR2 SYDVKM. The CDR3 is 13 amino acids.

V and J are TRBV4-3 and TRBJ2-7; 11 bases line up with TRBD1. The germline V gene has CDR1 LGHNA and CDR2 YSLEER. With V trimmed by 2 bases and J by 3 bases, 6 bases remained unmatched. CDR3 size: 16 residues. The CDR3 protein is CASSQFGTGGLYEQYF. Here the CDR3 DNA reads TGCGCCAGCAGCCAATTCGGGACAGGGGGACTCTACGAGCAGTACTTC.

The rearrangement uses TRBV12-3 or TRBV12-4 and TRBJ2-1; 15 positions match TRBD2. Trimming at V came to 4 bases and at J to 8 bases, leaving 6 bases not matched to a gene. The CDR3 spans 16 residues. The CDR3: CASSSWTSGREDEQFF. Here the CDR3 DNA reads TGTGCCAGCAGTTCCTGGACTAGCGGGAGGGAGGATGAGCAGTTCTTC.

This clonotype has more than one count but fewer than ten. This chain uses TRBV16 with TRBJ2-7; 12 nucleotides line up with TRBD1. After removal of 10 bases from V and 5 bases from J, the junction contained 6 bases not matched to a gene. Germline V gene lookup returns CDR1 KGHSY and CDR2 FQNENV. CDR3 size: 13 residues. The CDR3 region is CATLGQGANEQYF. The CDR3 DNA reads as TGTGCCACCCTGGGACAGGGGGCCAACGAGCAGTACTTC. The full variable domain, completed using reference TRBV16 and TRBJ2-7, is GEEVAQTPKHLVRGEGQKAKLYCAPIKGHSYVFWYQQVLKNEFKFLISFQNENVFDETGMPKERFSAKCLPNSPCSLEIQATKLEDSAVYFCATLGQGANEQYFGPGTRLTVT.

CDR3 protein: CASSSQGDFFYEQYF. As DNA, the CDR3 is TGTGCCAGCAGTTCCCAGGGGGATTTCTTCTACGAGCAGTACTTC. The V and J genes are TRBV27 and TRBJ2-7; TRBD1 agrees at 7 bases. The CDR3 extends over 15 amino acids. Germline V gene sequence: CDR1 MNHEY, CDR2 SMNVEV (reference sequence). J gave up 3 bases and V 4 bases, and 9 bases lay outside the gene matches.

This sequence joins TRBV28 and TRBJ2-1, with 12 nucleotides matching TRBD2. CDR1 is MDHEN, CDR2 SYDVKM, per germline. J lost 1 base, V lost 3 bases, and 16 bases had no gene match. The CDR3 loop spans 21 amino acids. Written as DNA, the CDR3 is TGTGCCAGCAGTTTTTTTCCCCGGACTAGCGGGATACATCTTTCCTACAATGAGCAGTTCTTC. Residues: CASSFFPRTSGIHLSYNEQFF.

This rearrangement joins TRBV2 to TRBJ2-5; D is unresolved. V was clipped by 8 bases and J by 4 bases, with 17 bases between them. Germline-derived CDR1 and CDR2 are SNHLY and FYNNEI. The CDR3 spans 14 residues. The CDR3 DNA reads TGTGCCAGCCTGGGTGTCCAGCTGGGAGAGACCCAGTACTTC. This encodes CASLGVQLGETQYF.

This clonotype came up a few times. Sequence at one end of the junction differs from germline and may be a read error. V is TRBV5-1 and J is TRBJ2-1; 7 bases are shared with TRBD1. CDR3 length equals 14 residues. The V gene's germline CDR1 is SGHRS and CDR2 YFSETQ. CDR3: CASGLGQPHNEQFF. The CDR3 DNA follows: TGCGCCAGCGGCTTGGGACAGCCTCACAATGAGCAGTTCTTC.

This chain links TRBV24-1 with TRBJ1-2, with a possible D match to TRBD1 (6 bases). Trimming removed 3 bases at V and 0 bases at J, with 10 bases between. The CDR3 loop spans 15 amino acids. The germline V gene has CDR1 KGHDR and CDR2 SFDVKD. As DNA, the CDR3 is TGTGCCACCAGTGATGACAGGCAGACTAACTATGGCTACACCTTC. Its translation is CATSDDRQTNYGYTF.

This chain uses TRBV7-2 with TRBJ2-1; D might be TRBD2 (5 bases). The germline gives CDR1 SGHTA, CDR2 FQGNSA. Trimming removed 1 base from V and 10 bases from J, with 14 bases in between. CDR3 size: 14 residues. CDR3: CASSLDFSGWEQFF. The CDR3, as DNA: TGTGCCAGCAGCTTAGATTTTTCGGGGTGGGAGCAGTTCTTC.

The chain has TRBV28 and TRBJ2-3, with D uncertain. The CDR3 covers 9 residues. Trimming took off 8 bases at V and 14 bases at J, with 11 bases between the two ends. Germline loops: CDR1 MDHEN, CDR2 SYDVKM. CDR3 sequence (DNA): TGTGCCAGCGGTCCTGTAGCGTATTTT. Translated, it gives CASGPVAYF.

The chain recombines TRBV12-3 or TRBV12-4 with TRBJ2-3; D is uncertain. Trimming stripped 0 bases from V and 6 bases from J, with 7 bases between. The CDR3 is 13 amino acids. Here the CDR3 DNA reads TGTGCCAGCAGTTTAGCAATAAGTGATACGCAGTATTTT. It encodes CASSLAISDTQYF.

This clonotype came up a few times. The V gene is TRBV25-1, the J gene TRBJ2-5; D is unclear. CDR1 MGHDK and CDR2 SYGVNS come from the germline V gene. The CDR3 loop spans 14 amino acids. With 2 bases removed from V and 4 bases from J, the gap between germline ends came to 11 bases. CDR3 nucleotide sequence: TGTGCCAGCAGTGAAGGTGGGTCTGGAGAGACCCAGTACTTC. Protein sequence: CASSEGGSGETQYF.

This chain joins TRBV4-1 and TRBJ2-7; D remains unclear. Germline lookup yields CDR1 MGHRA and CDR2 YSYEKL. V lost 2 bases to trimming and J lost 6 bases, with 17 bases between them. The CDR3 contains 15 residues. CDR3 bases: TGCGCCAGCAGCCAACACCCGTCGGACGGAATCGAGCAGTACTTC. Translating gives CASSQHPSDGIEQYF.

The chain recombines TRBV20-1 with TRBJ2-4; tentatively, D is TRBD2 (6 bases). The J call may not be correct, given that the DNA end is closer to TRBJ2-7. The CDR3 is made up of 12 amino acids. Germline lookup yields CDR1 DFQATT and CDR2 SNEGSKA (reference sequence). DNA of the CDR3: TGCAGTGCTAGGTACAGGAGGGTCGAGCAGTACTTC. Residues: CSARYRRVEQYF.

The sample holds one count of this clonotype. The rearrangement joins TRBV7-9 to TRBJ1-1; a weak D match, TRBD1 (5 bases). Trimming left V 3 bases short and J 7 bases short, with 15 bases between. The CDR3 totals 14 residues. The germline V gene has CDR1 SEHNR and CDR2 FQNEAQ (reference sequence). The CDR3 reads CASSFRLGDVEAFF. The CDR3 bases are TGTGCCAGCAGCTTTCGACTGGGGGACGTTGAAGCTTTCTTT.

The chain couples TRBV4-3 to TRBJ1-2; tentative D call: TRBD1 (6 bases). Germline assignment: CDR1 LGHNA and CDR2 YSLEER. CDR3 size: 16 residues. V gave up 0 bases and J gave up 0 bases, with 11 bases separating them. The DNA of the CDR3 is TGCGCCAGCAGCCAAGATTACAGGGCCACTAACTATGGCTACACCTTC. Translated, it gives CASSQDYRATNYGYTF.

This chain uses TRBV11-2 with TRBJ1-1; the D gene is possibly TRBD1 (6 bases). The CDR3 extends over 15 amino acids. V was cut by 5 bases and J by 4 bases, with 17 bases left in between. In germline, CDR1 is SGHAT, CDR2 FQNNGV. Here the CDR3 reads CASSESGVGPTEAFF. The CDR3 bases are TGTGCCAGCAGCGAGTCAGGGGTGGGTCCCACTGAAGCTTTCTTT.

The chain combines TRBV20-1 with TRBJ1-2, with 9 bases matching TRBD1. CDR1 and CDR2 (germline): DFQATT, SNEGSKA (reference sequence). J lost 6 bases, V lost 4 bases, and 6 bases had no gene match. CDR3 length: 13 amino acids. The CDR3 coding sequence is TGCAGTGCTACCCGGGACAGGGTAGATGGCTACACCTTC. Its translation is CSATRDRVDGYTF.

The rearrangement uses TRBV9 and TRBJ1-2, with D unclear. Germline V gene data show CDR1 as SGDLS and CDR2 as YYNGEE. Trimming cost V 0 bases and J 4 bases, with 13 bases left between them. The CDR3 sequence is 15 residues long. CDR3 DNA sequence: TGTGCCAGCAGCGTAGTTCACCCAGGTGGCTATGGCTACACCTTC. Protein: CASSVVHPGGYGYTF.

V gene TRBV28 combines with J gene TRBJ2-7; 11 nucleotides agree with TRBD1. V dropped 3 bases and J dropped 3; count of bases not matched to a gene: 10. The germline V gene has CDR1 MDHEN and CDR2 SYDVKM. There are 17 residues in the CDR3. The DNA of the CDR3 is TGTGCCAGCAGTTTGCGGACAGGGGGCGCAGGAAACTACGAGCAGTACTTC. Its translation: CASSLRTGGAGNYEQYF. Together with reference TRBV28 and TRBJ2-7, the CDR3 gives the full variable domain: DVKVTQSSRYLVKRTGEKVFLECVQDMDHENMFWYRQDPGLGLRLIYFSYDVKMKEKGDIPEGYSVSREKKERFSLILESASTNQTSMYLCASSLRTGGAGNYEQYFGPGTRLTVT.

The rearrangement links TRBV12-3 or TRBV12-4 to TRBJ2-7, with 7 bases lining up with TRBD1. V dropped 7 bases and J dropped 5; count of bases not matched to a gene: 14. The CDR3 is 15 residues long. This CDR3 reads CASTVTGATTDEQYF. The CDR3 region has the DNA TGTGCCAGCACCGTTACAGGGGCTACCACAGACGAGCAGTACTTC.

The chain uses TRBV20-1 and TRBJ2-1, with TRBD1 matching 8 bases. The trim removed 6 bases at V and 6 bases at J, leaving 4 bases unmatched. CDR3 size: 12 residues. Germline lookup yields CDR1 DFQATT and CDR2 SNEGSKA (reference sequence). In DNA form, the CDR3 reads TGCAGTGCCCCGGACAGGGTCAATGAGCAGTTCTTC. The encoded protein is CSAPDRVNEQFF.